The next 27 T cell receptor beta chains were all read from a single sample in a study of cytomegalovirus exposure and HLA in healthy donors. With 60 Vbeta and 13 Jbeta primers, the PCR was carried out. The protocol was immunoSEQ multiplex PCR, while the TCRdb copy is restricted to in-frame clones and leaves out a portion. The repertoire holds 100,000 or so clones, with just under 80% as singletons. The sequenced sample consisted of PBMCs. The receptors originated from a man aged 25-40 years in good health and CMV-seronegative.

This clone was picked up a small number of times. This chain uses TRBV5-4 with TRBJ2-1; 9 positions match TRBD1. This CDR3 is built from 15 residues. Germline V gene data show CDR1 as SGHNT and CDR2 as YYREEE (reference sequence). The junction had 5 bases not matched to a gene; V was cut back by 4 bases and J by 3 bases. The CDR3 loop reads CASSIDRGFYNEQFF. DNA for the CDR3: TGTGCCAGCAGCATAGACAGGGGGTTCTACAATGAGCAGTTCTTC.

CDR3 in amino acids: CASSEEGGVAGRAFF. The CDR3, as DNA: TGTGCCAGCAGTGAAGAGGGAGGAGTGGCAGGGCGAGCTTTCTTT. The V gene is TRBV25-1, the J gene TRBJ1-1; D perhaps matches TRBD1 (5 bases). This CDR3 is built from 15 residues. Trimming pared 2 bases from V and 10 bases from J, leaving 20 bases between. CDR1 is MGHDK, CDR2 SYGVNS, per germline.

This chain links TRBV15 with TRBJ1-2; a weak D match, TRBD1 (6 bases). Germline CDR1 LNHNV, CDR2 YYDKDF (reference sequence). The CDR3 loop spans 15 amino acids. V lost 0 bases and J lost 7, with 15 bases in between. In DNA, the CDR3 is TGTGCCACCAGCAGAGATCCGAACAGGGAGACTGGCTACACCTTC. It yields the protein CATSRDPNRETGYTF.

This clone showed up just once. The chain employs TRBV11-2 and TRBJ1-1; perhaps TRBD1 as D (6 bases). Germline CDR1 is SGHAT and CDR2 is FQNNGV. The germline V and J ends were trimmed by 1 base and 2 bases, with 20 bases remaining between them. CDR3 length equals 18 residues. Written as DNA, the CDR3 is TGTGCCAGCAGCTTAGCGCCACAGGGTCGTGCCCATAACACTGAAGCTTTCTTT. The encoded protein is CASSLAPQGRAHNTEAFF.

The rearrangement joins TRBV5-1 to TRBJ2-3; TRBD2 aligns across 10 bases. Germline V CDR1 and CDR2: SGHRS, YFSETQ. Trimming at V came to 4 bases and at J to 4 bases, leaving 6 bases not matched to a gene. The CDR3 extends over 15 amino acids. The CDR3, as DNA: TGCGCCAGCAGCGGAGCTAGCGGGAGCTCAGATACGCAGTATTTT. Protein sequence: CASSGASGSSDTQYF.

The chain couples TRBV2 to TRBJ2-3; TRBD1 matches 7 bases. This CDR3 region has 18 residues. Germline V lookup: CDR1 SNHLY, CDR2 FYNNEI. V dropped 0 bases and J dropped 0; count of bases not matched to a gene: 9. CDR3: CASSEARGQDPSTDTQYF. CDR3 nucleotides: TGTGCCAGCAGTGAAGCAAGGGGGCAGGACCCTAGCACAGATACGCAGTATTTT. Full variable domain (remainder filled in from reference TRBV2 and TRBJ2-3): EPEVTQTPSHQVTQMGQEVILRCVPISNHLYFYWYRQILGQKVEFLVSFYNNEISEKSEIFDDQFSVERPDGSNFTLKIRSTKLEDSAMYFCASSEARGQDPSTDTQYFGPGTRLTVL.

The chain employs TRBV5-5 and TRBJ1-2, with a possible D match to TRBD1 (5 bases). This CDR3 is built from 16 residues. V gave up 1 base and J gave up 4 bases, with 17 bases separating them. Germline CDR1 and CDR2: SGHKS and YYEKEE (reference sequence). For the CDR3, the DNA is TGTGCCAGCAGCTTGTGGGGAGGGGCATCCTTCTATGGCTACACCTTC. Its translation is CASSLWGGASFYGYTF.

The CDR3 nucleotides read TGTGCCTGGAGTGCTACGGGCTATGGCTACACCTTC. It specifies CAWSATGYGYTF. This chain joins TRBV30 and TRBJ1-2; D remains ambiguous. Trimming shortened V by 1 base and J by 4 bases, and 7 bases separated the two germline ends. The length of the CDR3 is 12 residues. Germline loops: CDR1 GTSNPN, CDR2 SVGIG (reference sequence).

This chain joins TRBV14 and TRBJ2-7; the match to TRBD1 covers 9 bases. Germline CDR1 and CDR2: SGHDN and FVKESK. The CDR3 runs 15 residues. Trimming took 4 bases from V and 3 from J; bases not matched to a gene: 7. This CDR3 reads CASSPRDRVFYEQYF. The DNA for the CDR3 is TGTGCCAGCAGCCCCCGGGACAGGGTTTTCTACGAGCAGTACTTC.

The gene calls are TRBV30 and TRBJ2-5; TRBD2 matches at 7 bases. Germline CDR1 GTSNPN, CDR2 SVGIG (reference sequence). The CDR3 totals 14 residues. V trimming: 1 base; J trimming: 3 bases; junction bases outside the gene matches: 5. CDR3 coding DNA: TGTGCCTGGAGTGAGCGGGATGTAAAAGAGACCCAGTACTTC. Protein sequence: CAWSERDVKETQYF.

The gene calls are TRBV7-2 and TRBJ2-1; the match to TRBD2 covers 7 bases. The ends lost 0 bases at V and 6 bases at J; junction bases unmatched: 2. The CDR3 contains 14 residues. Per the germline V gene, CDR1 is SGHTA and CDR2 is FQGNSA. The CDR3 nucleotides read TGTGCCAGCAGCTTAGCGGGGGGGGGCAATGAGCAGTTCTTC. Translated: CASSLAGGGNEQFF.

The rearrangement joins TRBV15 to TRBJ2-1, with 8 bases identical to TRBD1. The CDR3 runs 15 residues. The V and J ends lost 3 bases and 3 bases, in that order; junction bases with no gene match: 4. Looked up from germline, CDR1 is LNHNV and CDR2 is YYDKDF (reference sequence). The CDR3 bases are TGTGCCACCAGCAGTGGACAGGGTAGCTACAATGAGCAGTTCTTC. It encodes CATSSGQGSYNEQFF.

This chain uses TRBV7-9 with TRBJ2-7; D possibly corresponds to TRBD1 (6 bases). Germline loops: CDR1 SEHNR, CDR2 FQNEAQ (reference sequence). V lost 4 bases and J lost 3, with 13 bases in between. The CDR3 spans 14 residues. CDR3 sequence (DNA): TGTGCCAGCAGCTCGAGGACAGAAGGCTACGAGCAGTACTTC. Amino acid sequence: CASSSRTEGYEQYF.

J is TRBJ2-4 and V is TRBV19, with D possibly TRBD1 on 5 matching bases. CDR3 length: 16 residues. The germline V and J ends were trimmed by 5 bases and 0 bases, with 14 bases remaining between them. Germline CDR1 LNHDA, CDR2 SQIVND (reference sequence). For the CDR3, the DNA is TGTGCCAGTAGTGAGACAGCCAACAAAGCCAAAAACATTCAGTACTTC. It specifies CASSETANKAKNIQYF.

The V and J genes are TRBV11-2 and TRBJ2-7; 7 bases match TRBD2. V lost 3 bases, J lost 0 bases, and 8 bases stayed unmatched. Germline loops: CDR1 SGHAT, CDR2 FQNNGV. This CDR3 spans 16 amino acids. Here the CDR3 DNA reads TGTGCCAGCAGCTTGTCACCCGGGGGGATCTCCTACGAGCAGTACTTC. Amino acid sequence: CASSLSPGGISYEQYF.

The genes are TRBV9 and TRBJ2-3; a possible D gene is TRBD1 (5 bases). The V end was cut by 0 bases, the J end by 0 bases, with 14 bases between. The CDR3 is 17 residues long. Looked up from germline, CDR1 is SGDLS and CDR2 is YYNGEE. CDR3 DNA sequence: TGTGCCAGCAGCGTAGGAGGACAACCGGCCAGCACAGATACGCAGTATTTT. Its protein is CASSVGGQPASTDTQYF.

This chain links TRBV10-3 with TRBJ2-7; maybe TRBD1 (5 bases). The germline gives CDR1 ENHRY, CDR2 SYGVKD. V was shortened by 10 bases and J by 5 bases, with 15 bases between the two germline ends. This CDR3 contains 12 residues. The CDR3 DNA reads as TGTGCCACCCGATCTGGGGCCAACGAGCAGTACTTC. This encodes CATRSGANEQYF.

The chain employs TRBV19 and TRBJ1-1; unclear D gene. Looked up from germline, CDR1 is LNHDA and CDR2 is SQIVND (reference sequence). The CDR3 is 14 residues long. V gave up 4 bases and J gave up 1 base, with 10 bases separating them. Here the CDR3 DNA reads TGTGCCAGTAGTAGCCCCCTGGCGAACACTGAAGCTTTCTTT. Amino acid sequence: CASSSPLANTEAFF.

The J gene is TRBJ1-5, the V gene TRBV7-6, with no clear D. The CDR3 length is 14 residues. V shed 1 base and J shed 5 bases, with 9 bases lying between them. Germline V lookup: CDR1 SGHVS, CDR2 FNYEAQ. CDR3 in amino acids: CASSLVEKDQPQHF. CDR3 coding DNA: TGTGCCAGCAGCTTAGTTGAGAAAGATCAGCCCCAGCATTTT.

This chain connects TRBV7-2 to TRBJ2-2; 7 nucleotides match TRBD1. The CDR3 is 16 amino acids. The V gene end was trimmed by 5 bases and the J gene end by 6 bases; junction bases not matched to a gene: 12. Germline V gives CDR1 SGHTA, CDR2 FQGNSA. This chain's CDR3 is CASSIRGGRFPGELFF. The CDR3 DNA follows: TGTGCCAGCAGCATAAGAGGGGGCAGATTCCCCGGGGAGCTGTTTTTT.

This rearrangement joins TRBV5-1 to TRBJ2-5; 7 bases align to TRBD2. The CDR3 runs 14 residues. Germline CDR1 is SGHRS and CDR2 is YFSETQ. Trimming cost V 0 bases and J 1 base; bases outside gene matches: 0. Written as DNA, the CDR3 is TGCGCCAGCAGCTTGGCTAGCGGCCAAGAGACCCAGTACTTC. Encoded protein: CASSLASGQETQYF.

This clone was counted only a few times. The CDR3 DNA is TGTGCCAGCAGCGTAGGGGAGACCTACAATGAGCAGTTCTTC. The encoded protein is CASSVGETYNEQFF. The chain links TRBV9 to TRBJ2-1, with D possibly being TRBD2 (5 bases). CDR1 and CDR2 (germline): SGDLS, YYNGEE. V was pared by 0 bases and J by 2 bases, with 6 bases between. CDR3 length equals 14 residues.

The rearrangement uses TRBV5-8 and TRBJ2-5, with D maybe TRBD2 (7 bases). This CDR3 has 15 amino acids. Trimming stripped 3 bases from V and 2 bases from J, with 14 bases between. Per germline, CDR1 SGHTS and CDR2 YDEGEE. CDR3 DNA sequence: TGTGCCAGCAGCTGGGGGGGCGGATTACAAGAGACCCAGTACTTC. This codes for CASSWGGGLQETQYF.

The chain uses TRBV29-1 and TRBJ2-1, with 12 bases aligning to TRBD2. The CDR3 extends over 14 amino acids. V lost 4 bases, J lost 7 bases, and 5 bases stayed unmatched. CDR1 SQVTM and CDR2 ANQGSEA come from the germline V gene. The CDR3 here is CSVVGLAGRNEQFF. In DNA, the CDR3 is TGCAGCGTTGTGGGACTAGCGGGTCGGAATGAGCAGTTCTTC.

The chain uses TRBV9 and TRBJ1-4; D might be TRBD1 (6 bases). The CDR3 runs to 16 residues. V lost 3 bases, J lost 5 bases, and 17 bases lay in between. Germline CDR1 reads SGDLS; CDR2 reads YYNGEE. The CDR3 sequence: CASSGKRQAPNEKLFF. DNA for the CDR3: TGTGCCAGCAGCGGCAAACGACAGGCGCCGAATGAAAAACTGTTTTTT. The variable domain in full, with the rest retrieved from reference TRBV9 and TRBJ1-4, is DSGVTQTPKHLITATGQRVTLRCSPRSGDLSVYWYQQSLDQGLQFLIQYYNGEERAKGNILERFSAQQFPDLHSELNLSSLELGDSALYFCASSGKRQAPNEKLFFGSGTQLSVL.

The J gene is TRBJ1-2, the V gene TRBV14; no definite D call. The CDR3 extends over 12 amino acids. The ends were cut back, 9 bases at V and 3 bases at J, with 11 bases in the middle. Per the germline V gene, CDR1 is SGHDN and CDR2 is FVKESK. The CDR3 nucleotides are TGTGCCAGAGGGAGGGTGGACTATGGCTACACCTTC. Encoded protein: CARGRVDYGYTF.

The gene calls are TRBV6-6 and TRBJ1-4; D might be TRBD1 (6 bases). V lost 5 bases and J 5 bases, leaving 12 bases between the germline ends. Germline lookup yields CDR1 MNHNY and CDR2 SVGAGI (reference sequence). The CDR3 contains 14 residues. The CDR3 region is CASSLGGENEKLFF. The CDR3 coding sequence is TGTGCCAGCAGTCTAGGGGGGGAGAATGAAAAACTGTTTTTT.